These 15 T cell receptor beta chains were sequenced from one sample in a study of regulatory T cells in long-lasting Graves disease. Arm-PCR of CDR3 regions and iRepertoire HTBI primers were the basis on which TCR beta libraries were built. Each CDR3 protein is one row after TCRdb ran MiXCR on the multiplex PCR reads. The repertoire holds 400,000 to 500,000 distinct CDR3 sequences, with roughly 21% as singletons. Indicated time point: persistent/refractory GD, antithyroid drugs over 5 years with positive TRAb. TCR sequences were obtained from RNA taken from PBMCs. The input for sequencing was peripheral blood mononuclear cells (PBMCs), taken when the disease was refractory, from a patient treated with antithyroid drugs. The receptors shown here come from a female donor with Graves disease.

This clonotype has at least ten counts. CDR3 loop: CAWEQGPAFF. CDR3 DNA sequence: TGTGCCTGGGAACAGGGACCAGCTTTCTTT. The chain links TRBV30 to TRBJ1-1; a possible D gene is TRBD1 (6 bases). CDR1 GTSNPN and CDR2 SVGIG come from the germline V gene (reference sequence). V lost 5 bases and J lost 10, with 11 bases in between. CDR3 length: 10 amino acids.

On this clonotype: A much larger clone is a single base away; this may be a read error. DNA of the CDR3: TGTGCCAGCAGTCACACAGGGGCGCATCAGCCCCAGCATTTT. This sequence encodes CASSHTGAHQPQHF. V gene TRBV6-1 combines with J gene TRBJ1-5; 7 nucleotides agree with TRBD1. Germline assignment: CDR1 MNHNS and CDR2 SASEGT. Trimming removed 5 bases from V and 5 bases from J; junction bases left unmatched: 6. This CDR3 is built from 14 residues.

Many counts were recorded for this clonotype. The chain couples TRBV6-5 to TRBJ1-1, with unresolved D. Germline V gene lookup returns CDR1 MNHEY and CDR2 SVGAGI. Trimming took 5 bases from V and 6 from J, leaving 7 bases between them. This CDR3 contains 11 residues. In DNA form, the CDR3 reads TGTGCCAGCAGTAACTGGGCTGAAGCTTTCTTT. Translated, it gives CASSNWAEAFF.

Here the CDR3 DNA reads TGTGCCAGCAGTTACTCGATGGGGCTCGAGTACGAGCAGTACTTC. As protein: CASSYSMGLEYEQYF. The chain joins TRBV6-5 to TRBJ2-7; D possibly corresponds to TRBD1 (5 bases). Per germline, CDR1 MNHEY and CDR2 SVGAGI. Between the trimmed V and J ends, which lost 0 bases and 4 bases, there was a span of 13 bases. The CDR3 spans 15 residues.

This chain joins TRBV18 and TRBJ2-5; tentatively, D is TRBD1 (6 bases). The CDR3 is made up of 15 amino acids. Germline V gene lookup returns CDR1 KGHSH and CDR2 LQKENI. With 3 bases removed from V and 0 bases from J, the gap between germline ends came to 11 bases. The CDR3 region is CASSPPDSYQETQYF. The CDR3 DNA sequence: TGTGCCAGCTCACCGCCGGACAGCTACCAAGAGACCCAGTACTTC. The entire variable domain, with the rest obtained from reference TRBV18 and TRBJ2-5, is as follows: NAGVMQNPRHLVRRRGQEARLRCSPMKGHSHVYWYRQLPEEGLKFMVYLQKENIIDESGMPKERFSAEFPKEGPSILRIQQVVRGDSAAYFCASSPPDSYQETQYFGPGTRLLVL.

The table lists this clonotype with many counts. The gene calls are TRBV6-5 and TRBJ2-7, with D hard to call. V lost 0 bases and J lost 4, with 10 bases in between. Germline CDR1 MNHEY, CDR2 SVGAGI. The CDR3 has 14 amino acids. The CDR3 nucleotides read TGTGCCAGCAGTTACTCTCCCTCTGCGTACGAGCAGTACTTC. It yields the protein CASSYSPSAYEQYF.

The J gene is TRBJ1-2, the V gene TRBV7-9; D unclear. This CDR3 has 13 amino acids. Germline V gives CDR1 SEHNR, CDR2 FQNEAQ (reference sequence). V was clipped by 2 bases and J by 3 bases, with 7 bases between them. The CDR3 loop reads CASSLIFYYGYTF. The CDR3, as DNA: TGTGCCAGCAGCTTAATCTTCTACTATGGCTACACCTTC.

The chain uses TRBV19 and TRBJ2-7; 10 bases are shared with TRBD1. The J segment lost 2 bases and the V segment lost 3 bases, leaving 7 bases of the junction unmatched. In germline, CDR1 is LNHDA, CDR2 SQIVND (reference sequence). This CDR3 comprises 16 residues. As DNA, the CDR3 is TGTGCCAGTAGTATGGGCGGGACAGGGGTCGCCTACGAGCAGTACTTC. Translating it yields CASSMGGTGVAYEQYF.

Comment on this clonotype: This CDR3 is missing its conserved last phenylalanine or tryptophan, likely due to a read error. The rearrangement links TRBV19 to TRBJ1-2; 10 nucleotides align to TRBD1. The CDR3 consists of 15 residues. Unmatched junction bases numbered 9, after V lost 4 bases and J lost 7 bases. From germline, CDR1 is LNHDA and CDR2 SQIVND (reference sequence). The CDR3 DNA sequence: TGTGCCAGTAGTACGACAGGGGGCACAGCCCGTGGCTACACCCTC. Translated: CASSTTGGTARGYTL.

This clonotype was counted between two and nine times. This chain connects TRBV10-3 to TRBJ1-6; no firm D call. V was clipped by 3 bases and J by 8 bases, with 5 bases between them. From germline, CDR1 is ENHRY and CDR2 SYGVKD. This CDR3 is built from 12 residues. The CDR3 coding sequence is TGTGCCATCAGTGACAGAGATTCACCCCTCCACTTT. This encodes CAISDRDSPLHF.

This clonotype appeared many times. The chain couples TRBV7-2 to TRBJ1-4; D gene ambiguous. From germline, CDR1 is SGHTA and CDR2 FQGNSA. The V end lost 6 bases, the J end lost 8 bases, and 13 bases lay between the germline ends. The CDR3 is 13 residues long. CDR3 in amino acids: CASRDRRTEKLFF. The CDR3 bases are TGTGCCAGCAGGGACCGGAGAACCGAAAAACTGTTTTTT.

A single count supports this clonotype. The chain couples TRBV18 to TRBJ1-2, with TRBD1 as a possible D gene (5 bases). CDR3 size: 16 residues. V was trimmed by 4 bases and J by 8 bases, leaving 23 bases between them. Germline V lookup: CDR1 KGHSH, CDR2 LQKENI. This CDR3 reads CASSLDLTGTSVGYTF. In nucleotides, the CDR3 is TGTGCCAGCTCACTGGATCTTACCGGGACGTCCGTGGGCTACACCTTC. The variable domain in full, completed from reference TRBV18 and TRBJ1-2, reads NAGVMQNPRHLVRRRGQEARLRCSPMKGHSHVYWYRQLPEEGLKFMVYLQKENIIDESGMPKERFSAEFPKEGPSILRIQQVVRGDSAAYFCASSLDLTGTSVGYTFGSGTRLTVV.

This clonotype appeared many times. The CDR3 is CASSHTGLYGYTF. The CDR3 coding sequence is TGTGCCAGCAGTCATACAGGGTTATATGGCTACACCTTC. V is TRBV7-8 and J is TRBJ1-2; a possible D gene is TRBD1 (6 bases). The CDR3 consists of 13 residues. CDR1 SGHVS and CDR2 FQNEAQ come from the germline V gene. With 6 bases removed from V and 5 bases from J, the gap between germline ends came to 13 bases.

The chain carries TRBV24-1 and TRBJ2-7; 7 bases map to TRBD1. CDR3 length: 13 amino acids. J gave up 5 bases and V 9 bases, and 9 bases lay outside the gene matches. The germline CDR1 and CDR2 sequences are KGHDR and SFDVKD. This CDR3 is CATRQTGHDEQYF. The CDR3 DNA is TGTGCCACCCGTCAGACAGGGCATGACGAGCAGTACTTC.

The chain has TRBV20-1 and TRBJ2-7, with D perhaps matching TRBD2 (5 bases). Germline V lookup: CDR1 DFQATT, CDR2 SNEGSKA (reference sequence). This CDR3 is 16 amino acids long. V dropped 7 bases and J dropped 5 bases, with 27 bases sitting between them. The CDR3 region is CSVPDPARAKLNEQYF. In nucleotides, the CDR3 is TGCAGTGTCCCAGACCCAGCGAGGGCGAAGTTGAACGAGCAGTACTTC.